The 2 T cell receptor beta chains listed next were all sequenced from one sample in a study of T cell responses to AZD1222 COVID-19 vaccine. Some clones are missing from TCRdb's copy, which holds only in-frame ones; the method was immunoSEQ multiplex PCR. The profile shows approximately 110,000 clones, roughly 90% of them singletons. Sequencing was performed on peripheral blood, taken on day 0 of AZD1222 vaccination. The receptors were gathered from an adult in good health.

The V call is TRBV5-4, the J call TRBJ2-4; 10 bases agree with TRBD2. J was trimmed by 6 bases and V by 3 bases; bases with no gene match: 9. Germline V CDR1 and CDR2: SGHNT, YYREEE (reference sequence). The CDR3 spans 16 residues. The CDR3 DNA sequence: TGTGCCAGCAGCTCTAGCGGGAGTGGGCTAAGAAACATTCAGTACTTC. This translates into CASSSSGSGLRNIQYF.

This chain links TRBV4-2 with TRBJ1-4, with unresolved D. This CDR3 is built from 14 residues. Trimming shortened V by 5 bases and J by 8 bases, and 15 bases separated the two germline ends. CDR1 and CDR2 (germline): LGHNA, YNFKEQ. As DNA, the CDR3 is TGTGCCAGCAGCGACTGGCAGACTTTGGAAAAACTGTTTTTT. Encoded protein: CASSDWQTLEKLFF.